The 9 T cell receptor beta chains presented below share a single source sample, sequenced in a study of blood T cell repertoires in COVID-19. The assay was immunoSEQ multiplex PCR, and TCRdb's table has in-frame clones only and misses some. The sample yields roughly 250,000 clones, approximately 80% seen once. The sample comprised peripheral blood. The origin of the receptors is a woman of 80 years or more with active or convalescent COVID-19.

CDR3 amino acids: CAWSPSLVRGWPQHF. CDR3 DNA sequence: TGTGCCTGGAGTCCCAGTTTAGTCCGCGGATGGCCCCAGCATTTT. This chain joins TRBV30 and TRBJ1-5; D unclear. The CDR3 runs 15 residues. Germline V gives CDR1 GTSNPN, CDR2 SVGIG (reference sequence). Deletions cut 2 bases from V and 9 bases from J, with 20 bases between.

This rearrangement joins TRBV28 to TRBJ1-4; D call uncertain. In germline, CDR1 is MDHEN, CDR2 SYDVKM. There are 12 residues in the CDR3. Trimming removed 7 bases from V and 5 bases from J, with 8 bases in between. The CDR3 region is CASTAGNEKLFF. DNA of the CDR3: TGTGCCAGCACGGCGGGGAATGAAAAACTGTTTTTT.

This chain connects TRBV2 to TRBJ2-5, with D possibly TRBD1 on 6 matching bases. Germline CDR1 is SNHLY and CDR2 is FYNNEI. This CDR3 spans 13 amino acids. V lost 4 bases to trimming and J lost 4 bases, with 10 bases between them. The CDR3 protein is CASSVQGRETQYF. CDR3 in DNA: TGTGCCAGCAGTGTCCAGGGGCGAGAGACCCAGTACTTC.

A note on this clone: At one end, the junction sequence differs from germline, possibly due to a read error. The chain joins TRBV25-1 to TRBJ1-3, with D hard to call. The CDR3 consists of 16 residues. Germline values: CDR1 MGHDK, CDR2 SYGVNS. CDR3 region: CASSDLGGFSGNIIYF. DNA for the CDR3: TGTGCCAGCAGTGATCTAGGCGGGTTCTCTGGAAACATCATATATTTT.

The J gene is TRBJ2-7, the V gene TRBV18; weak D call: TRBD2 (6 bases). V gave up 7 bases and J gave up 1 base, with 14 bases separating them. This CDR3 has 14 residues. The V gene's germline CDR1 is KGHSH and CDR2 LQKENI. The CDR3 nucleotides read TGTGCCAGCTATTTCCGGGACTCTTCCTACGAGCAGTACTTC. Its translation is CASYFRDSSYEQYF.

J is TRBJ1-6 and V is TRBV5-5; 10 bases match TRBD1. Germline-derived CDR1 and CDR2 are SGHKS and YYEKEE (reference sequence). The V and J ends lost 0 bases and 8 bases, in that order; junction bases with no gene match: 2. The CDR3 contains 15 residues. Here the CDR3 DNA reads TGTGCCAGCAGCTTGGGACAGGGGGCGTATTCACCCCTCCACTTT. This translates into CASSLGQGAYSPLHF.

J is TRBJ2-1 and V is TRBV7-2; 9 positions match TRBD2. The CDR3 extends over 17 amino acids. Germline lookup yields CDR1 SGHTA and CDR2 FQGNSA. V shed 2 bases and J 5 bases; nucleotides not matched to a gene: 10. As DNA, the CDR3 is TGTGCCAGCAGCTTATACAGGCGGCTAGCGGGGAACAATGAGCAGTTCTTC. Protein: CASSLYRRLAGNNEQFF.

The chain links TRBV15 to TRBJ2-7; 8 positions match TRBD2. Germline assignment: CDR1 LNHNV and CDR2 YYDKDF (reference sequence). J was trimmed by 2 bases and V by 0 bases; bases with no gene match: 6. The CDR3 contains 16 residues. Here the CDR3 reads CATSRDPRAGAYEQYF. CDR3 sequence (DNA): TGTGCCACCAGCAGAGATCCGCGAGCGGGGGCCTACGAGCAGTACTTC.

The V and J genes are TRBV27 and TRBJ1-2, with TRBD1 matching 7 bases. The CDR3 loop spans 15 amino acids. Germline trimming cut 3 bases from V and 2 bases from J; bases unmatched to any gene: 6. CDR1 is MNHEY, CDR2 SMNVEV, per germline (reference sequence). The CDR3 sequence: CASSLNRGSNYGYTF. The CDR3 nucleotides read TGTGCCAGCAGTTTGAACAGGGGTTCGAACTATGGCTACACCTTC.